The text below deals with one T cell receptor beta chain. The CDR3 covers 18 residues. V was trimmed by 10 bases and J by 0 bases, leaving 25 bases between them. The germline CDR1 and CDR2 sequences are MNHEY and SMNVEV (reference sequence). Enrollment shut out patients with autoimmune disease history or systemic immunosuppression. The study sampled blood at baseline, cycle 4 day 1, and cycle 7 day 1. This entry is derived from a study of OX40 agonist ivuxolimab in advanced cancers. At the level of the study: Ivuxolimab is an agonistic anti-OX40 (CD134) antibody, and patients were treated with it. Partial responses, seen in three patients, involved one hepatocellular carcinoma and two cutaneous melanomas.

The repertoire was sequenced with immunoSEQ multiplex PCR; TCRdb's copy has only in-frame clones and lacks some. The sample comprises 14,000 or so clones, 75% to 85% of which are singletons, and roughly 36% rests with the top ten. The chain carries TRBV27 and TRBJ1-5; a weak D match, TRBD1 (5 bases). The receptor's source is an adult with an advanced solid tumor such as melanoma, head and neck, liver or kidney cancer. Source: CD4+ or CD8+ T cells sorted from blood, taken in a trial of the OX40 agonist ivuxolimab. CDR3 sequence reads: CATSKAIGAENSNQPQHF. The DNA for the CDR3 is TGTGCCACGAGTAAGGCCATCGGGGCAGAAAATAGCAATCAGCCCCAGCATTTT.